Included here is one T cell receptor (beta chain) sequence, with context. Antigen: not known. This sample was included in a study of cytomegalovirus exposure and HLA in healthy donors. Use of 60 Vbeta and 13 Jbeta primers characterized the PCR. TCRdb's table, derived via immunoSEQ multiplex PCR, lists solely in-frame clones and lacks some. The table records 150,000 to 200,000 clones, roughly 80% of them present only once. Study results and caveats: One cluster of highly shared sequence variants probably arose as a sequencing artifact. The authors enumerated around 150 TCR beta chains as linked to cytomegalovirus. Later, an analysis showed that TCR beta chains associated with HLA were more clonally expanded than others that were equally common. Segments of the TCR beta V type were, in most cases, productive about 90% or about 30% of the time in an earlier analysis.

The sample was PBMCs. This TCR came from a boy aged 5-17 years in good health and CMV-seronegative.

The CDR3 bases are TGTGCCAGCAGCTTGTGGAGGGACACTGAAGCTTTCTTT. Encoded protein: CASSLWRDTEAFF. The chain has TRBV5-6 and TRBJ1-1; D remains unclear. The CDR3 is 13 residues long. Trimming cost V 1 base and J 3 bases, with 7 bases left between them. The germline V gene has CDR1 SGHDT and CDR2 YYEEEE.